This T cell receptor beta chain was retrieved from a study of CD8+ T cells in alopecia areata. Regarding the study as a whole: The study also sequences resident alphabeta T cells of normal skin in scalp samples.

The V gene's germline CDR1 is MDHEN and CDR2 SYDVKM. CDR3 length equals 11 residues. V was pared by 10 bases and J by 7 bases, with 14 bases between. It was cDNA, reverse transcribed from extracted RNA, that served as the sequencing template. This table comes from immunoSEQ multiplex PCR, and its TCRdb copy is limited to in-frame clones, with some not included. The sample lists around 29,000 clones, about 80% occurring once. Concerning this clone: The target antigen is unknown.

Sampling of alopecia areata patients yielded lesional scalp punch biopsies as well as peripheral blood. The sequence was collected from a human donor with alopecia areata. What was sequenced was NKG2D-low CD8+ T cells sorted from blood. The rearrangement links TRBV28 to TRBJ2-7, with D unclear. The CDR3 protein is CATGITVEQYF. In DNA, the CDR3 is TGTGCCACTGGAATCACAGTAGAGCAGTACTTC.